The 7 T cell receptor beta chains reported below all come from one sample, sequenced in a study of T-cell memory formation after mild COVID-19. TCRdb itself ran the 5' RACE reads through MiXCR, one entry per CDR3 protein. This sample has 150,000 to 200,000 distinct CDR3 sequences; around 10% occur once, and the top ten carry approximately 3.8%. Sequenced material: PBMCs or a T cell subset sorted from them (not recorded which). The origin of the receptors is a man between 18 and 29 years old who had mild COVID-19 (a few samples of this study predate the infection). Cell type and time point are not known.

This clonotype has just a few counts. The chain employs TRBV7-9 and TRBJ2-3; D not certain. The V end lost 7 bases, the J end lost 4 bases, and 12 bases lay between the germline ends. Germline V lookup: CDR1 SEHNR, CDR2 FQNEAQ (reference sequence). This CDR3 has 13 amino acids. CDR3 sequence: CASNYGHSDTQYF. The CDR3 bases are TGTGCCAGCAACTACGGCCATTCAGATACGCAGTATTTT. Complete variable domain (other parts from reference TRBV7-9 and TRBJ2-3): DTGVSQNPRHKITKRGQNVTFRCDPISEHNRLYWYRQTLGQGPEFLTYFQNEAQLEKSRLLSDRFSAERPKGSFSTLEIQRTEQGDSAMYLCASNYGHSDTQYFGPGTRLTVL.

This clonotype was counted between two and nine times. The chain joins TRBV5-1 to TRBJ2-1, with 12 bases identical to TRBD2. The germline V gene has CDR1 SGHRS and CDR2 YFSETQ. V gave up 4 bases and J gave up 7 bases; unmatched junction bases: 6. There are 15 residues in the CDR3. The CDR3: CASSRDGLAGNEQFF. CDR3 in DNA: TGCGCCAGCAGCCGGGACGGACTAGCGGGGAATGAGCAGTTCTTC.

This chain links TRBV12-3 or TRBV12-4 with TRBJ2-1; D is unclear. The CDR3 spans 10 residues. V lost 3 bases to trimming and J lost 7 bases, with 1 base between them. The DNA of the CDR3 is TGTGCCAGCAGTTTTAATGAGCAGTTCTTC. Translation: CASSFNEQFF.

This clonotype has more than one count but fewer than ten. The gene calls are TRBV10-3 and TRBJ2-3; tentatively, D is TRBD1 (5 bases). CDR1 is ENHRY and CDR2 is SYGVKD in the germline V gene. This CDR3 is 15 amino acids long. Trimming shortened V by 0 bases and J by 3 bases, and 10 bases separated the two germline ends. CDR3 DNA sequence: TGTGCCATCAGTGAGTCGACAGTACGAACAGATACGCAGTATTTT. Translating it yields CAISESTVRTDTQYF.

The J gene is TRBJ2-3, the V gene TRBV12-3 or TRBV12-4, with 10 bases identical to TRBD1. J lost 5 bases, V lost 5 bases, and 13 bases had no gene match. The CDR3 runs to 17 residues. CDR3 DNA sequence: TGTGCCAGCAGTCCCCATCGACAGGGGGCCAGTGAAGATACGCAGTATTTT. Its translation: CASSPHRQGASEDTQYF.

The chain recombines TRBV30 with TRBJ1-2; D gene unclear. Looked up from germline, CDR1 is GTSNPN and CDR2 is SVGIG (reference sequence). The CDR3 is made up of 11 amino acids. Trimming took off 5 bases at V and 6 bases at J, with 10 bases between the two ends. CDR3 in amino acids: CAWDQQHGYTF. CDR3 bases: TGTGCCTGGGATCAGCAGCATGGCTACACCTTC. Looking up the rest from reference TRBV30 and TRBJ1-2 gives the full variable domain: SQTIHQWPATLVQPVGSPLSLECTVEGTSNPNLYWYRQAAGRGLQLLFYSVGIGQISSEVPQNLSASRPQDRQFILSSKKLLLSDSGFYLCAWDQQHGYTFGSGTRLTVV.

This clonotype has only a few counts. The chain carries TRBV4-3 and TRBJ2-2, with D hard to call. This CDR3 has 13 residues. V gave up 2 bases and J gave up 6 bases, with 7 bases separating them. From germline, CDR1 is LGHNA and CDR2 YSLEER. CDR3 in amino acids: CASSQWVSGELFF. The CDR3 DNA reads TGCGCCAGCAGCCAATGGGTTTCCGGGGAGCTGTTTTTT.